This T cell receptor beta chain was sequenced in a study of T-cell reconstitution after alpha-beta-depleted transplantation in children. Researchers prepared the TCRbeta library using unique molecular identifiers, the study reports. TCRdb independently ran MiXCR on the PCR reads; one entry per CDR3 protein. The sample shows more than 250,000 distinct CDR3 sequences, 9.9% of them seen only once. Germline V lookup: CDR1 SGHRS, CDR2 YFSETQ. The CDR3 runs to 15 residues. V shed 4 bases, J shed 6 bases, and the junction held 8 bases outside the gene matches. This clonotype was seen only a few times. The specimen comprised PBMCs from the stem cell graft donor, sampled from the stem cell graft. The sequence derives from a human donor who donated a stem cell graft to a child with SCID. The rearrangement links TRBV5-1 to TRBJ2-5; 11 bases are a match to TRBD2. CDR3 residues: CASSPSGGREKTQYF. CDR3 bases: TGCGCCAGCAGCCCTAGCGGGGGGCGAGAGAAGACCCAGTACTTC.